The source of this T cell receptor (beta chain) is a study of cytomegalovirus exposure and HLA in healthy donors. The germline V gene encodes CDR1 PRHDT and CDR2 FYEKMQ (reference sequence). V lost 1 base to trimming and J lost 2 bases; unmatched junction nucleotides: 12. This CDR3 region has 18 residues. Primers: 60 Vbeta forward and 13 Jbeta reverse. The data were produced by immunoSEQ multiplex PCR, yet TCRdb's version contains in-frame clones alone and is incomplete. The sample shows about 160,000 clones, more than 65% of them seen only once. Source material: PBMCs. The chain joins TRBV13 to TRBJ2-5; 8 bases are shared with TRBD2. The clonotype originates from a woman in her fifties or sixties in good health and CMV-seronegative. CDR3 loop: CASSLDAPWAGGQETQYF. In DNA form, the CDR3 reads TGTGCCAGCAGCTTAGATGCCCCCTGGGCGGGAGGACAAGAGACCCAGTACTTC.